These 23 T cell receptor beta chains came from one sample sequenced in a study of early T cells in non-severe SARS-CoV-2 infection (dated by TCRdb to 2020 to 2023). The library was generated by 5' RACE. Sequencing took place on a NextSeq 500. TCRdb itself trimmed the public reads at Q25 with fastp, ran MiXCR and retained productive beta chains. All rows with the same CDR3 protein become a single entry with the most common DNA and genes. A total of about 40,000 distinct CDR3 sequences appear in this sample, 7.5% to 9% of them only once. The ten largest clones capture about an eighth of the sample. Sequenced here: whole blood, sampled at baseline. The receptors were gathered from an adult who was a healthcare worker with PCR-confirmed SARS-CoV-2 infection or an uninfected control (not recorded which).

The chain joins TRBV25-1 to TRBJ1-1; D may be TRBD1 (6 bases). Germline lookup yields CDR1 MGHDK and CDR2 SYGVNS. The CDR3 covers 13 residues. V shed 4 bases and J shed 7 bases, with 13 bases lying between them. The CDR3 protein is CASSVAGVGEAFF. The CDR3 region has the DNA TGTGCCAGCAGTGTGGCAGGGGTGGGTGAAGCTTTCTTT.

In its sample, this clonotype was seen many times. V gene TRBV7-3 combines with J gene TRBJ1-5; no firm D call. The germline V and J ends were trimmed by 5 bases and 0 bases, with 5 bases remaining between them. Looked up from germline, CDR1 is SGHTA and CDR2 is FQGTGA. The CDR3 totals 13 residues. In DNA, the CDR3 is TGTGCCAGCAGCACAGTTAGCAATCAGCCCCAGCATTTT. Translation gives CASSTVSNQPQHF. The full variable domain, completed using reference TRBV7-3 and TRBJ1-5, is GAGVSQTPSNKVTEKGKYVELRCDPISGHTALYWYRQSLGQGPEFLIYFQGTGAADDSGLPNDRFFAVRPEGSVSTLKIQRTERGDSAVYLCASSTVSNQPQHFGDGTRLSIL.

This clonotype was recorded a few times. This chain links TRBV6-5 with TRBJ2-7, with 9 bases identical to TRBD2. J lost 9 bases, V lost 4 bases, and 4 bases had no gene match. This CDR3 region has 12 residues. Germline loops: CDR1 MNHEY, CDR2 SVGAGI. The CDR3 sequence is CASSSTSGTQYF. As DNA, the CDR3 is TGTGCCAGCAGTTCGACTAGCGGAACGCAGTACTTC.

The chain links TRBV10-3 to TRBJ2-3, with 16 bases that match TRBD2. The V gene end was trimmed by 6 bases and the J gene end by 0 bases; junction bases not matched to a gene: 12. Germline CDR1 and CDR2: ENHRY and SYGVKD. The length of the CDR3 is 20 residues. The CDR3 region has the DNA TGTGCCATCAGACAATCCCCGGGACTAGCGGGGGGGACTAGCACAGATACGCAGTATTTT. Its translation: CAIRQSPGLAGGTSTDTQYF.

This chain uses TRBV21-1 with TRBJ2-2; the DNA was not used to check the table's D call, TRBD2. TRBV21-1 corresponds to a pseudogene. The CDR3 sequence is 12 residues long. Written as DNA, the CDR3 is TGTGCCTGCCCTCCGAACACCGGGGAGCTGTTTTTT. It yields the protein CACPPNTGELFF.

This clonotype was recorded a few times. The chain recombines TRBV29-1 with TRBJ2-3; TRBD1 matches 10 bases. Germline CDR1 SQVTM, CDR2 ANQGSEA. The length of the CDR3 is 13 residues. Unmatched junction bases numbered 4, after V lost 8 bases and J lost 2 bases. In nucleotides, the CDR3 is TGCAGCACCCGACAGGGGGCCACAGATACGCAGTATTTT. This gives the protein CSTRQGATDTQYF.

This clonotype was observed many times. CDR3 sequence reads: CASSLRDRGNEQFF. The CDR3 nucleotides are TGTGCCAGCAGCCTCCGGGACAGGGGCAATGAGCAGTTCTTC. The J gene is TRBJ2-1, the V gene TRBV11-3; 10 nucleotides match TRBD1. The germline V gene has CDR1 SGHNT and CDR2 YENEEA. The CDR3 runs 14 residues. J gave up 6 bases and V 5 bases, and 4 bases lay outside the gene matches.

This clonotype was observed at least ten times. The chain uses TRBV29-1 and TRBJ2-7, with D hard to call. The V gene lost 4 bases and the J gene lost 2 bases, with 9 bases spanning the gap. Germline V gives CDR1 SQVTM, CDR2 ANQGSEA. CDR3 size: 12 residues. The CDR3 DNA reads as TGCAGCGTTGTGTCACTAACCTACGAGCAGTACTTC. Translation: CSVVSLTYEQYF.

This clonotype was seen only a few times. V is TRBV4-1 and J is TRBJ2-5; D tentatively reads TRBD1 or TRBD2 (6 bases each). The V and J ends lost 0 bases and 5 bases respectively, with 10 bases between them. The CDR3 consists of 14 residues. Germline V lookup: CDR1 MGHRA, CDR2 YSYEKL. The DNA of the CDR3 is TGCGCCAGCAGCCAAGACCGGGGGCACGAGACCCAGTACTTC. This translates into CASSQDRGHETQYF.

Ten or more counts support this clonotype. The gene calls are TRBV2 and TRBJ1-1; no clear D gene. Germline V gives CDR1 SNHLY, CDR2 FYNNEI. V lost 6 bases and J 1 base, leaving 12 bases between the germline ends. This CDR3 spans 14 amino acids. The chain's CDR3 is CASSPLSENTEAFF. The CDR3 DNA reads as TGTGCCAGCAGCCCACTGAGCGAGAACACTGAAGCTTTCTTT.

This clonotype was seen ten or more times. The J gene is TRBJ1-1, the V gene TRBV28; the D gene is possibly TRBD1 (5 bases). This CDR3 contains 16 residues. Germline CDR1 reads MDHEN; CDR2 reads SYDVKM. V lost 2 bases and J 3 bases, leaving 16 bases between the germline ends. The CDR3 is CASSLIPGSLDTEAFF. CDR3 nucleotides: TGTGCCAGCAGTTTAATTCCAGGGAGTCTTGACACTGAAGCTTTCTTT.

This clonotype was seen many times. The gene calls are TRBV7-2 and TRBJ2-2; the D gene is possibly TRBD1 (6 bases). From germline, CDR1 is SGHTA and CDR2 FQGNSA. V was pared by 5 bases and J by 6 bases, with 13 bases between. CDR3 length: 14 residues. DNA of the CDR3: TGTGCCAGCAGCATTCTCAGGGGAGCCGGGGAGCTGTTTTTT. This gives the protein CASSILRGAGELFF.

This clonotype came up many times. CDR3 region: CASSLDTPQETQYF. The CDR3, as DNA: TGTGCCAGCAGCTTAGATACTCCCCAAGAGACCCAGTACTTC. The J gene is TRBJ2-5, the V gene TRBV7-6; no reliable D call. The CDR3 consists of 14 residues. V was shortened by 1 base and J by 1 base, with 7 bases between the two germline ends. Per germline, CDR1 SGHVS and CDR2 FNYEAQ.

V is TRBV4-2 and J is TRBJ1-1; the D is unclear. V dropped 3 bases and J dropped 2 bases, with 10 bases sitting between them. The germline V gene encodes CDR1 LGHNA and CDR2 YNFKEQ. The CDR3 totals 14 residues. CDR3 sequence reads: CASSQPGGNTEAFF. The CDR3, as DNA: TGTGCCAGCAGCCAGCCAGGAGGCAACACTGAAGCTTTCTTT.

This rearrangement joins TRBV28 to TRBJ2-7, with 7 bases matching TRBD1. Germline loops: CDR1 MDHEN, CDR2 SYDVKM. The CDR3 has 14 amino acids. V trimming: 5 bases; J trimming: 3 bases; junction bases outside the gene matches: 7. The CDR3 loop reads CASSAGTEYYEQYF. The CDR3 coding sequence is TGTGCCAGCAGTGCCGGGACAGAATACTACGAGCAGTACTTC.

This clonotype has a count of ten or more. The rearrangement uses TRBV29-1 and TRBJ1-2, with D possibly being TRBD1 (5 bases). V lost 4 bases to trimming and J lost 5 bases, with 11 bases between them. Germline V gives CDR1 SQVTM, CDR2 ANQGSEA. The CDR3 is made up of 12 amino acids. The CDR3 nucleotides are TGCAGCGTTGTCAGGGCTACGTATGGCTACACCTTC. The encoded protein is CSVVRATYGYTF. The full variable domain, completed using reference TRBV29-1 and TRBJ1-2, is SAVISQKPSRDICQRGTSLTIQCQVDSQVTMMFWYRQQPGQSLTLIATANQGSEATYESGFVIDKFPISRPNLTFSTLTVSNMSPEDSSIYLCSVVRATYGYTFGSGTRLTVV.

The gene calls are TRBV6-5 and TRBJ2-2, with 8 positions matching TRBD1. The germline CDR1 and CDR2 sequences are MNHEY and SVGAGI. V was clipped by 4 bases and J by 1 base; unmatched bases: 2. This CDR3 spans 15 amino acids. CDR3 bases: TGTGCCAGCAGTTGGGGACAGGTGAACACCGGGGAGCTGTTTTTT. This codes for CASSWGQVNTGELFF.

The rearrangement links TRBV11-2 to TRBJ1-1; no clear D. This CDR3 is 12 amino acids long. Per germline, CDR1 SGHAT and CDR2 FQNNGV. Trimming stripped 7 bases from V and 9 bases from J, with 15 bases between. As DNA, the CDR3 is TGTGCCAGCAATATAGGACCCGCGCAAGCTTTCTTT. It yields the protein CASNIGPAQAFF.

This clonotype was picked up a small number of times. The genes are TRBV5-1 and TRBJ2-7, with 7 bases that match TRBD2. Germline CDR1 is SGHRS and CDR2 is YFSETQ. This CDR3 comprises 16 residues. Trimming at V came to 0 bases and at J to 2 bases, leaving 8 bases not matched to a gene. This CDR3 reads CASSLEAGDYPYEQYF. In nucleotides, the CDR3 is TGCGCCAGCAGCTTGGAGGCGGGGGATTATCCCTACGAGCAGTACTTC. The entire variable domain, with the rest obtained from reference TRBV5-1 and TRBJ2-7, is as follows: KAGVTQTPRYLIKTRGQQVTLSCSPISGHRSVSWYQQTPGQGLQFLFEYFSETQRNKGNFPGRFSGRQFSNSRSEMNVSTLELGDSALYLCASSLEAGDYPYEQYFGPGTRLTVT.

For this clonotype: With a much larger clone just one base away, this may be a read error. J is TRBJ1-5 and V is TRBV4-2; D ambiguous. The V gene's germline CDR1 is LGHNA and CDR2 YNFKEQ. The CDR3 totals 14 residues. CDR3 nucleotide sequence: TGTGCCAGCAGCCCGACTCTCGACAATCAGCTCCAGCATTTT. It translates to CASSPTLDNQLQHF.

This clonotype was counted many times. The chain joins TRBV6-5 to TRBJ2-7; 13 bases are shared with TRBD2. J gave up 3 bases and V 2 bases, and 7 bases lay outside the gene matches. The CDR3 length is 17 residues. Germline V lookup: CDR1 MNHEY, CDR2 SVGAGI. The CDR3 is CASSYAGTSGVHYEQYF. CDR3 bases: TGTGCCAGCAGTTACGCCGGGACTAGCGGGGTACACTACGAGCAGTACTTC.

The V call is TRBV5-6, the J call TRBJ2-7; D is perhaps TRBD2 (5 bases). Trimming took off 2 bases at V and 1 base at J, with 10 bases between the two ends. CDR1 is SGHDT, CDR2 YYEEEE, per germline. The CDR3 sequence is 14 residues long. DNA of the CDR3: TGTGCCAGCAGCTTTGGTCCGGGGTCCTACGAGCAGTACTTC. Translated, it gives CASSFGPGSYEQYF. The full variable domain, with the rest looked up from reference TRBV5-6 and TRBJ2-7, is DAGVTQSPTHLIKTRGQQVTLRCSPKSGHDTVSWYQQALGQGPQFIFQYYEEEERQRGNFPDRFSGHQFPNYSSELNVNALLLGDSALYLCASSFGPGSYEQYFGPGTRLTVT.

This clonotype was observed a handful of times. The chain recombines TRBV12-3 or TRBV12-4 with TRBJ2-7; 8 nucleotides line up with TRBD2. This CDR3 comprises 13 residues. V shed 5 bases, J shed 2 bases, and the junction held 2 bases outside the gene matches. CDR3 region: CASSPGGTYEQYF. CDR3 nucleotides: TGTGCCAGCAGTCCGGGGGGGACCTACGAGCAGTACTTC.